The 24 T cell receptor beta chains below come from one sample, sequenced in a study of blood T cell repertoires in COVID-19. The table came from immunoSEQ multiplex PCR; TCRdb's copy has only in-frame clones and leaves some out. Among about 160,000 clones listed, around 84% were seen once. Sequenced sample: peripheral blood. The receptors originated from a woman in her fifties or sixties with COVID-19, enrolled during active disease.

This chain links TRBV19 with TRBJ1-5; 7 bases match TRBD1. The J segment lost 0 bases and the V segment lost 1 base, leaving 9 bases of the junction unmatched. Germline V CDR1 and CDR2: LNHDA, SQIVND (reference sequence). This CDR3 has 18 residues. The CDR3 spells CASSIASRDSYSNQPQHF. In DNA form, the CDR3 reads TGTGCCAGTAGTATAGCTTCCCGGGACAGTTATAGCAATCAGCCCCAGCATTTT. Supplemented by reference TRBV19 and TRBJ1-5, the full variable domain reads DGGITQSPKYLFRKEGQNVTLSCEQNLNHDAMYWYRQDPGQGLRLIYYSQIVNDFQKGDIAEGYSVSREKKESFPLTVTSAQKNPTAFYLCASSIASRDSYSNQPQHFGDGTRLSIL.

The J gene is TRBJ1-2, the V gene TRBV5-6; 9 nucleotides align to TRBD1. Looked up from germline, CDR1 is SGHDT and CDR2 is YYEEEE. The CDR3 sequence is 15 residues long. The V and J ends lost 6 bases and 4 bases, in that order; junction bases with no gene match: 10. This CDR3 reads CASTKMGQGFYGYTF. For the CDR3, the DNA is TGTGCCAGCACCAAAATGGGACAGGGATTCTATGGCTACACCTTC. Looking up the rest from reference TRBV5-6 and TRBJ1-2 gives the full variable domain: DAGVTQSPTHLIKTRGQQVTLRCSPKSGHDTVSWYQQALGQGPQFIFQYYEEEERQRGNFPDRFSGHQFPNYSSELNVNALLLGDSALYLCASTKMGQGFYGYTFGSGTRLTVV.

The DNA for the CDR3 is TGCGCCAGCAGCTTGGTACAGGCGACTGAAGCTTTCTTT. It codes for CASSLVQATEAFF. The chain couples TRBV5-1 to TRBJ1-1; the D gene is possibly TRBD1 (5 bases). The CDR3 runs to 13 residues. The V end lost 0 bases, the J end lost 5 bases, and 8 bases lay between the germline ends. Germline CDR1 reads SGHRS; CDR2 reads YFSETQ.

V usage is TRBV6-2 or TRBV6-3 and J usage is TRBJ1-5, with 7 bases that match TRBD1. The CDR3 sequence is 16 residues long. Germline values: CDR1 MNHEY, CDR2 SVGEGT. Germline trimming cut 2 bases from V and 0 bases from J; bases unmatched to any gene: 4. The CDR3 region has the DNA TGTGCCAGCAGTTACGCGACAGGGATTAGCAATCAGCCCCAGCATTTT. Translating it yields CASSYATGISNQPQHF.

V is TRBV5-8 and J is TRBJ1-4; possible D gene TRBD1, 6 bases. The CDR3 runs 14 residues. V lost 2 bases and J lost 11, with 16 bases in between. Looked up from germline, CDR1 is SGHTS and CDR2 is YDEGEE. This CDR3 is CASSLEQGVGKLFF. In DNA form, the CDR3 reads TGTGCCAGCAGCTTAGAACAGGGCGTCGGGAAACTGTTTTTT. Together with reference TRBV5-8 and TRBJ1-4, the CDR3 gives the full variable domain: EAGVTQSPTHLIKTRGQQATLRCSPISGHTSVYWYQQALGLGLQFLLWYDEGEERNRGNFPPRFSGRQFPNYSSELNVNALELEDSALYLCASSLEQGVGKLFFGSGTQLSVL.

The rearrangement links TRBV24-1 to TRBJ2-3, with TRBD1 identical over 11 bases. Unmatched junction bases numbered 5, after V lost 10 bases and J lost 6 bases. Germline V lookup: CDR1 KGHDR, CDR2 SFDVKD. CDR3 length: 13 amino acids. CDR3 bases: TGTGCCACAAGGACAGGGGGCCAGGATACGCAGTATTTT. Residues: CATRTGGQDTQYF.

The chain is built from TRBV6-5 and TRBJ1-1; D possibly corresponds to TRBD1 (5 bases). The germline V gene encodes CDR1 MNHEY and CDR2 SVGAGI. Trimming took off 2 bases at V and 1 base at J, with 8 bases between the two ends. This CDR3 is 14 amino acids long. CDR3 protein: CASSYGAANTEAFF. For the CDR3, the DNA is TGTGCCAGCAGTTACGGGGCAGCGAACACTGAAGCTTTCTTT.

V and J are TRBV7-6 and TRBJ2-7; 7 bases agree with TRBD2. Trimming took 1 base from V and 6 from J; bases not matched to a gene: 6. The length of the CDR3 is 14 residues. Germline values: CDR1 SGHVS, CDR2 FNYEAQ. The CDR3 here is CASSLDGGGSEQYF. The CDR3 DNA reads TGTGCCAGCAGCTTAGATGGCGGGGGATCCGAGCAGTACTTC.

The CDR3 region is CASSFGQANQPQHF. The CDR3 DNA reads TGTGCCAGCAGTTTTGGGCAGGCCAATCAGCCCCAGCATTTT. The chain joins TRBV27 to TRBJ1-5, with D uncertain. The CDR3 has 14 residues. The V gene's germline CDR1 is MNHEY and CDR2 SMNVEV (reference sequence). Trimming shortened V by 3 bases and J by 3 bases, and 9 bases separated the two germline ends.

The gene calls are TRBV7-3 and TRBJ2-3; 11 bases align to TRBD2. The trim removed 5 bases at V and 0 bases at J, leaving 4 bases unmatched. Germline values: CDR1 SGHTA, CDR2 FQGTGA. The CDR3 totals 16 residues. In DNA, the CDR3 is TGTGCCAGCAGCATGGGACTAGCGGCTAGCACAGATACGCAGTATTTT. Its translation is CASSMGLAASTDTQYF. Drawing the rest from reference TRBV7-3 and TRBJ2-3, the complete variable domain is GAGVSQTPSNKVTEKGKYVELRCDPISGHTALYWYRQSLGQGPEFLIYFQGTGAADDSGLPNDRFFAVRPEGSVSTLKIQRTERGDSAVYLCASSMGLAASTDTQYFGPGTRLTVL.

The rearrangement links TRBV29-1 to TRBJ2-1; 8 positions match TRBD1. Germline V CDR1 and CDR2: SQVTM, ANQGSEA. This CDR3 is built from 13 residues. V trimming: 7 bases; J trimming: 8 bases; junction bases outside the gene matches: 10. In DNA, the CDR3 is TGCAGCGCTTGGACAGGGCCGGGGGATGAGCAGTTCTTC. Translation: CSAWTGPGDEQFF.

V is TRBV3-1 (or the pseudogene TRBV3-2) and J is TRBJ2-5; the match to TRBD2 covers 7 bases. CDR1 is LGHDT and CDR2 is YNNKEL in the germline V gene (reference sequence). Trimming took 0 bases from V and 5 from J; bases not matched to a gene: 9. The CDR3 has 16 residues. The CDR3 bases are TGTGCCAGCAGCCAAGAGTCTGCGGGAGAGGGCGAGACCCAGTACTTC. Translation: CASSQESAGEGETQYF.

The chain links TRBV6-2 or TRBV6-3 to TRBJ2-5, with a tentative D call TRBD2 (6 bases). Germline V CDR1 and CDR2: MNHEY, SVGEGT. The CDR3 consists of 14 residues. V was clipped by 1 base and J by 5 bases, with 11 bases between them. CDR3 loop: CASSYLGGQETQYF. The CDR3 DNA is TGTGCCAGCAGTTACTTGGGGGGTCAGGAGACCCAGTACTTC.

The rearrangement uses TRBV9 and TRBJ2-2; maybe TRBD1 (6 bases). This CDR3 has 14 residues. V lost 2 bases and J 5 bases, leaving 10 bases between the germline ends. The germline V gene has CDR1 SGDLS and CDR2 YYNGEE. For the CDR3, the DNA is TGTGCCAGCAGCGTGGCACAGGGAACCGGGGAGCTGTTTTTT. It encodes CASSVAQGTGELFF.

V and J are TRBV6-5 and TRBJ2-3; TRBD2 is a possible D gene (6 bases). Germline CDR1 is MNHEY and CDR2 is SVGAGI. V was cut by 7 bases and J by 1 base, with 12 bases left in between. CDR3 size: 14 residues. CDR3 in amino acids: CASIPAGRTDTQYF. Here the CDR3 DNA reads TGTGCCAGCATCCCAGCGGGCCGCACAGATACGCAGTATTTT.

This clone has just a few counts. The chain is built from TRBV10-1 and TRBJ1-1; the D is unclear. The CDR3 covers 14 residues. Germline V gene sequence: CDR1 WNHNN, CDR2 SYGVQD (reference sequence). Trimming removed 1 base at V and 0 bases at J, with 6 bases between. The CDR3 DNA is TGCGCCAGCAGTGAGTACGGAGTGAACACTGAAGCTTTCTTT. Its protein product is CASSEYGVNTEAFF.

CDR3 sequence reads: CASSADSEAFF. CDR3 DNA sequence: TGTGCCAGCAGCGCGGACAGTGAAGCTTTCTTT. V and J are TRBV3-1 (or the pseudogene TRBV3-2) and TRBJ1-1; D is perhaps TRBD1 (6 bases). Deletions cut 5 bases from V and 7 bases from J, with 8 bases between. The length of the CDR3 is 11 residues. Germline CDR1 reads LGHDT; CDR2 reads YNNKEL (reference sequence).

The V gene is TRBV5-1, the J gene TRBJ1-4, with D perhaps TRBD1 (5 bases). V was clipped by 0 bases and J by 7 bases, with 10 bases between them. Germline V gene lookup returns CDR1 SGHRS and CDR2 YFSETQ. The CDR3 has 14 residues. CDR3 protein: CASSLAGQSEKLFF. CDR3 DNA sequence: TGCGCCAGCAGCTTGGCTGGACAAAGTGAAAAACTGTTTTTT.

This clone was picked up a small number of times. The rearrangement joins TRBV18 to TRBJ1-5; tentative D call: TRBD1 (5 bases). V shed 3 bases and J shed 4 bases, with 16 bases lying between them. Germline-derived CDR1 and CDR2 are KGHSH and LQKENI. The CDR3 has 16 amino acids. This chain's CDR3 is CASSPMGGTSNQPQHF. CDR3 in DNA: TGTGCCAGCTCACCGATGGGGGGGACTTCAAATCAGCCCCAGCATTTT.

This chain uses TRBV7-3 with TRBJ1-1; D gene ambiguous. The CDR3 loop spans 13 amino acids. CDR1 is SGHTA, CDR2 FQGTGA, per germline. V lost 3 bases and J lost 4, with 9 bases in between. The CDR3 region is CASSFPPFTEAFF. The CDR3 region has the DNA TGTGCCAGCAGCTTCCCCCCGTTCACTGAAGCTTTCTTT. Full variable domain (remainder filled in from reference TRBV7-3 and TRBJ1-1): GAGVSQTPSNKVTEKGKYVELRCDPISGHTALYWYRQSLGQGPEFLIYFQGTGAADDSGLPNDRFFAVRPEGSVSTLKIQRTERGDSAVYLCASSFPPFTEAFFGQGTRLTVV.

The chain is built from TRBV2 and TRBJ1-6; D might be TRBD1 (5 bases). Trimming pared 4 bases from V and 5 bases from J, leaving 12 bases between. Germline loops: CDR1 SNHLY, CDR2 FYNNEI. The CDR3 length is 15 residues. The CDR3 DNA is TGTGCCAGCAGTGGAGAGCAGGGCAATAATTCACCCCTCCACTTT. This gives the protein CASSGEQGNNSPLHF.

The chain recombines TRBV25-1 with TRBJ2-1; D might be TRBD1 (5 bases). Trimming left V 6 bases short and J 5 bases short, with 11 bases between. This CDR3 region has 13 residues. CDR1 and CDR2 (germline): MGHDK, SYGVNS. CDR3 sequence reads: CASRMTVHNEQFF. CDR3 sequence (DNA): TGTGCCAGCAGAATGACAGTCCACAATGAGCAGTTCTTC. Supplemented by reference TRBV25-1 and TRBJ2-1, the full variable domain reads EADIYQTPRYLVIGTGKKITLECSQTMGHDKMYWYQQDPGMELHLIHYSYGVNSTEKGDLSSESTVSRIRTEHFPLTLESARPSHTSQYLCASRMTVHNEQFFGPGTRLTVL.

This clone was observed a few times. The same CDR3 also results from other DNA sequences found in this sample. The chain recombines TRBV5-1 with TRBJ2-3; 12 nucleotides line up with TRBD2. The CDR3 totals 13 residues. V gave up 7 bases and J gave up 6 bases; unmatched junction bases: 3. From germline, CDR1 is SGHRS and CDR2 YFSETQ. The CDR3 sequence is CASGLAGSDTQYF. The CDR3 DNA is TGCGCCAGCGGACTAGCGGGAAGCGATACGCAGTATTTT.

The V gene is TRBV24-1, the J gene TRBJ1-2, with 8 bases fitting TRBD1. The CDR3 consists of 14 residues. The V and J ends lost 1 base and 7 bases, in that order; junction bases with no gene match: 4. CDR1 is KGHDR, CDR2 SFDVKD, per germline. The CDR3 is CATSDFPGTGGYTF. CDR3 DNA sequence: TGTGCCACCAGTGATTTTCCCGGGACAGGTGGCTACACCTTC.